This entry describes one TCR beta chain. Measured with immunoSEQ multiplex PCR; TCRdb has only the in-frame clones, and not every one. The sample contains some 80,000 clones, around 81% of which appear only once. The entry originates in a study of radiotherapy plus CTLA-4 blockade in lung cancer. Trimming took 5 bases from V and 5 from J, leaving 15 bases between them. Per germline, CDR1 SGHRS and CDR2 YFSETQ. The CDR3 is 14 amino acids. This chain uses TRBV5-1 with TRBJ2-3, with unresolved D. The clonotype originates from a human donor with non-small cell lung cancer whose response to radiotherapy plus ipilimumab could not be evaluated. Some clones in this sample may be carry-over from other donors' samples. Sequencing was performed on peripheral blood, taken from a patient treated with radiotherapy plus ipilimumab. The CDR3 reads CASSPLDSIDTQYF. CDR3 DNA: TGCGCCAGCAGTCCCCTAGATTCGATAGATACGCAGTATTTT.